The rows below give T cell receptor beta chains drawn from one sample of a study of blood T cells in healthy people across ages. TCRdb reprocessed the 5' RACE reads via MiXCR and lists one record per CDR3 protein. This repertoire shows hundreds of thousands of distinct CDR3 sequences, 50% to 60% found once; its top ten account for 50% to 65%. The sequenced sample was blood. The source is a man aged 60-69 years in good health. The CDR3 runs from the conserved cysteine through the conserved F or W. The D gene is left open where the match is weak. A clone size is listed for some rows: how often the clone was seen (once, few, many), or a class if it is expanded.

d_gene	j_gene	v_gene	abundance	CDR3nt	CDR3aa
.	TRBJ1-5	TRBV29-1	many	TGCAGCGTTGCCGAGGGGACTCAGCCCCAGCATTTT	CSVAEGTQPQHF
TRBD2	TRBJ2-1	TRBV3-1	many	TGTGCCAGCAGCCTGGGACTAGCGGGGAATGAGCAGTTCTTC	CASSLGLAGNEQFF
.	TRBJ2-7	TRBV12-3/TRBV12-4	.	TGTGCCAGCAGCCGGGAGAGATACGAGCAGTACTTC	CASSRERYEQYF
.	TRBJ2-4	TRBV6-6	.	TGTGCCAGCAGTTACGGGAGAGGGCAGTACTTC	CASSYGRGQYF
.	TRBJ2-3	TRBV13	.	TGTGCCAGCAGCAAAGGGGACCCAACAGATACGCAGTATTTT	CASSKGDPTDTQYF
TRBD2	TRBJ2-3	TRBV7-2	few	TGTGCCAGCAGCTTATATGGCGGGAGGAGCACAGATACGCAGTATTTT	CASSLYGGRSTDTQYF
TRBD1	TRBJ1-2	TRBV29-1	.	TGCAGCGTTGAAACTCTCACAGGGGTCTATGGCTACACCTTC	CSVETLTGVYGYTF
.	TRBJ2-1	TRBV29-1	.	TGCAGCGCGACTAGTTTTCTTCACAATGAGCAGTTCTTC	CSATSFLHNEQFF
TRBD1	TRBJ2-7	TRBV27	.	TGTGCCAGCAGTTCGACAGGGGACAACGAGCAGTACTTC	CASSSTGDNEQYF
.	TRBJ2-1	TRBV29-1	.	TGCAGCGTTGGGGGGGACGAGGAGTTCTTC	CSVGGDEEFF
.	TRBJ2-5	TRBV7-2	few	TGTGCCAGCAGCGCCGGACAAGGGGGATCTCAAGAGACCCAGTACTTC	CASSAGQGGSQETQYF
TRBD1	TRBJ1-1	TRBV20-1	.	TGCAGTGCTAGAGTAACAGGGGTTCCGACAGTTGCGAACACTGAAGCTTTCTTT	CSARVTGVPTVANTEAFF
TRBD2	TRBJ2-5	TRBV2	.	TGTGCCAGCGGGGGGGACTTAAAAGAGACCCAGTACTTC	CASGGDLKETQYF